This TCR beta chain emerged from a study of T cell responses to AZD1222 COVID-19 vaccine. Study-level points and caveats: The donor cohort was predominantly white British with a female majority, and clonal diversity may have been underestimated. In the spike-specific TCR repertoire, nearly half reportedly target unmutated variant regions. Only after the peak T cell response were repertoires sampled.

Germline V gives CDR1 LGHNA, CDR2 YSLEER. Unmatched junction bases numbered 8, after V lost 1 base and J lost 5 bases. This CDR3 spans 16 amino acids. As to this clone: Its antigen is undetermined.

Repertoires were generated with immunoSEQ multiplex PCR, while TCRdb's copy carries only in-frame clones and drops some. Here the sample spans about 120,000 clones, roughly nine tenths being singletons. The starting material was peripheral blood, obtained on day 0 of AZD1222 vaccination. The sequence was collected from an adult in good health. This chain connects TRBV4-3 to TRBJ2-7; TRBD1 matches 10 bases. The CDR3 DNA reads TGCGCCAGCAGCCAAGGCGTATCCGGGACAGGGGACGAGCAGTACTTC. It specifies CASSQGVSGTGDEQYF.